This T cell receptor (beta chain) was captured in a study of cytomegalovirus exposure and HLA in healthy donors (dated by TCRdb to about 2017). Background for the entire study: An earlier analysis of more than 550 of the donors reported around 280 Gb of sequence data and 90 million to 120 million unique TCR beta sequences obtained from about 180 million T cells. Roughly 300 gigabases of sequencing data and 70 million to 100 million unique TCR sequences made up an early release that covered approximately 650 HLA-typed donors. Of the 398 genotyped donors, less than 85% were placed in the genetic ancestry cluster associated with self-reported Caucasian donors. The study was designed to test whether signatures of past pathogen exposure could be identified by cataloging public T cell receptors. The T cell repertoires of several hundred subjects were profiled by immunosequencing and related to cytomegalovirus serostatus. In addition to the first cohort of several hundred subjects, a separate validation cohort of 120 different subjects was used. High-throughput TCR immunosequencing, statistical association of individual TCRs with disease status, and machine learning were combined to predict cytomegalovirus infection status. In a later analysis, previously published TCR beta repertoires from 670 or so donors were re-analyzed and high-resolution HLA genotyping was added so that TCR occurrence patterns could be studied. Rather than drawing on any new phenotypic data, the later analysis identified candidate immune exposures from TCR beta sequences and the way those sequences occurred across donors. To decide whether each TCR beta V gene segment behaved as functional or pseudogenic, an earlier analysis of 587 of the donors relied on high-throughput TCR beta sequencing. Alongside the repertoire data, information on donor age, sex, ethnicity and CMV serostatus was compiled. In a later genetic analysis, genome-wide SNP genotypes for about three fifths of the roughly 670 donors were used, and that subset was treated as a discovery cohort. Every discovery cohort repertoire had been produced on one sequencing platform. HLA typing covered class I and class II loci at four-digit resolution. The number of typed donors differed by locus: about 620-640 for A, B, C, DRB1 and DQB1; 522 for DQA1; approximately 600 for DPA1; and roughly 470 for DPB1. Four to six DR-DQ haplotypes were handled as single units for association and clustering, since linkage in the cohort was strong. On average, about 240,000 unique TCR beta nucleotide sequences were sequenced per donor among 350 to 400 genotyped donors of the cohort, with roughly 18% of those sequences being non-productive.

Of note for this clone: The target of this receptor is not known. Within one base of it there is no much larger clone, and no base qualities were kept.

To prepare the library, the immunoSEQ multiplex PCR assay was applied. For the multiplex PCR, a mixture combining 60 forward primers for TCR Vbeta segments and 13 reverse primers for TCR Jbeta segments was used. Amplification of the CDR3 region of rearranged TCR beta genes was performed with a multiplex PCR assay on genomic DNA. On the Illumina HiSeq System, the amplified TCR beta libraries were sequenced as 87-base-pair reads. In the source study's methods: A later analysis tallied about 77 million unique TCR beta chains across the 650 to 750 repertoires, and roughly 11 million of those chains were shared by two or more donors. Raw reads were error-corrected and collapsed into unique sequences with a nearest-neighbor algorithm that merged closely related sequences to remove PCR and sequencing errors. To assign V, D and J gene segments, CDR3 sequences were aligned to IMGT reference sequences. Each retained sequence needed at least a six-nucleotide match to both a V gene segment and a J gene segment. A rearrangement was called productive if the CDR3 had no stop codons and remained in frame with V and J, and every other rearrangement was called non-productive. CDR3 was defined according to IMGT convention as the region running from the second conserved V-encoded cysteine to the conserved J-encoded phenylalanine. The earlier analysis of 587 of the donors excluded sequences that lacked an unambiguous match to a single V gene segment. An earlier analysis of approximately 590 of the donors called V segments functional above 56.7% productive rearrangements and segregating when the between-donor standard deviation exceeded 5%. To diagnose cytomegalovirus status from the catalog of TCR beta chain sequences, a statistical classification framework was built. In a later analysis, V and J genes were assigned by comparing TCR nucleotide sequences against IMGT/GENE-DB human TR gene sequences. Using the TCRdist pipeline, a later analysis assigned CDR3 sequences along with most-parsimonious VDJ recombination scenarios. In a later analysis, each TCR beta chain was defined by its CDR3 amino acid sequence together with its V-gene family, and reads without a unique V-gene family were excluded. A later analysis removed 500 to 600 highly shared, low-generation-probability nucleotide sequences to deal with suspected cross-contamination and a sequencing artifact. A later analysis calculated a clonal expansion index for each public chain from normalized within-repertoire ranks of inferred template counts. In a later analysis, generation probabilities were computed with a VDJ recombination model fitted to out-of-frame rearrangements, and the resulting probabilities were checked against IGoR. A later analysis scored TCR-TCR, TCR-HLA and TCR-CMV co-occurrence with hypergeometric tests, applying a repertoire-size bias correction to TCR pairs. In a later analysis, false discovery rates were estimated by permuting HLA or CMV assignments 20 times. In a later analysis, co-occurring TCRs were grouped using DBSCAN, and TCRdist sequence similarity was added for clustering within HLA-allele-positive subsets. Co-occurrence clustering excluded repertoires with fewer than 30,000 or more than 120,000 public chains, plus five with anomalous nucleotide sharing. The immuneACCESS repertoire file appears here via TCRdb, limited to in-frame rearrangements. These files lack a portion of the clones; in checked studies, under half of the deficit traces to unresolved V genes, and the cause of the others is not known. D and trimming come from the DNA, and the V and J calls and clone size come from that table. This sample lists 85,000 to 100,000 clones; 64% were detected once. 3.2% of the sample is in the top ten clones.

Study-wide findings and limitations: In an earlier analysis of several hundred of the donors, most TCR beta V segments were observed in productive rearrangements about 90% or about 30% of the time, broadly matching IMGT annotations. Because counts were too low, roughly 18 rarely observed V segments, including chromosome 9 orphons, were left out of the earlier analysis of several hundred of the donors. Some IMGT-functional V segments, including TRBV6-2 and TRBV6-3, could not be distinguished by the 87-base-pair reads and were therefore excluded. A later analysis found that HLA-associated TCR beta chains were more clonally expanded and had lower generation probabilities than equally common non-associated chains. Immune exposure information for the cohort was limited to CMV serostatus. Presence/absence analyses assumed roughly uniform sequencing depth across donors, an assumption that may not hold. A later genetic analysis associated a missense DCLRE1C variant with V-gene and J-gene trimming of TCR beta chains, and an independent cohort replicated the association. In a later analysis, most CMV-associated TCR beta chains were found to appear HLA-restricted, with HLA associations seemingly driven largely by CMV exposure. Linkage disequilibrium might explain the correlated functional status among segregating V segments, but an unknown experimental factor could not be excluded. A cluster of highly shared sequence variants was judged likely to represent a technical artifact of the sequencing pipeline. A later analysis reported that several top co-occurrence clusters appeared linked to parvovirus B19, influenza, CMV and Epstein-Barr virus. A further reported finding was that TCR beta sequences accurately predicted the HLA-A and HLA-B alleles for most subjects in the first cohort. In this cohort, only TCR beta chains were sequenced, and detectable features were limited by the absence of alpha or paired-chain data. In both the original and validation cohorts, the classifier was reported to diagnose cytomegalovirus status with high specificity and sensitivity. It was suggested by the authors that the approach could potentially be generalized to other disease states and immunological phenotypes. In a later analysis, some 17,000 TCR beta sequences were associated with specific HLA alleles at a false discovery rate of 0.05. Assigning TCR associations to individual alleles was difficult when HLA alleles, especially DR and DQ, strongly co-occurred. A few of the identified cytomegalovirus-associated TCR beta chains were confirmed in vitro to be specific for cytomegalovirus antigens. While some public TCRs were present in many individuals, most TCR sequences turned up only very rarely across donors. In a later analysis, TCR association rates were found to vary across HLA loci, with the most associated TCRs seen for DRB1 alleles and the fewest for HLA-C alleles. The study listed 150 to 200 TCR beta chains as associated with cytomegalovirus. Because HLA typing was unavailable for some donors at each locus, only the typed subset was used in association tests. In a later genetic analysis, fewer N-insertions in productive TCRs were reported among donors in an Asian-associated ancestry cluster than the approximately 710-donor mean.

In total, 600 or so healthy bone marrow donors made up the cohort. At the time of sampling, every cohort member was nominally healthy, though immune exposures that went unrecorded were likely present. The donor was CMV seronegative and belonged to the group of 352 seronegative cohort members. A peripheral blood sample was provided by each donor, and peripheral blood mononuclear cells were used for TCR beta sequencing. Genomic DNA extraction from the blood cell samples was performed with the Qiagen DNeasy Blood Extraction Kit. Via the germline V gene, CDR1 is SGHRS and CDR2 YFSETQ. From the cysteine through the phenylalanine, the CDR3 covers 15 amino acids. Solely the CDR3 DNA is kept, with 45 bases framed from the first base. V is pared back by 3 bases and J by 0 bases, with 11 bases lying between the germline termini.

This receptor chain uses TRBV5-1 and TRBJ2-3, with the D gene call left open. This clonotype was obtained from a man in his 60s in good health and CMV-seronegative. Sequenced: PBMCs. At the DNA level, the sequence is TGCGCCAGCAGCTATAACAGAGCTAGCACAGATACGCAGTATTTT. Translated, this is CASSYNRASTDTQYF. Joined to the reference TRBV5-1 and TRBJ2-3 proteins, this CDR3 gives the full variable domain: KAGVTQTPRYLIKTRGQQVTLSCSPISGHRSVSWYQQTPGQGLQFLFEYFSETQRNKGNFPGRFSGRQFSNSRSEMNVSTLELGDSALYLCASSYNRASTDTQYFGPGTRLTVL.